This T cell receptor beta chain was captured in a study of spatial heterogeneity in lung cancer. Study context: Detected beta-chain sequences consistently exceeded alpha-chain sequences. Study findings and constraints: In tumors, expanded intratumoral alpha and beta TCR counts tracked mutation counts.

The library protocol tagged each TCR cDNA with a unique molecular identifier. TCRdb independently ran MiXCR on the 5' RACE reads; one entry per CDR3 protein. The data hold 5,000 to 7,500 distinct CDR3 sequences, with about 15% observed a single time. Indicated time point: sample taken at primary tumor resection. Untreated early-stage non-small cell lung cancer patients, roughly 75 in total, were the donors. From tumor, nontumor lung or frozen PBMC, whole RNA was taken unsorted for sequencing. Regarding this clonotype: Its matching antigen is unknown. Because this beta chain is a stray read in a library intended to capture alpha chains, its abundance should not be given much weight.

From germline, CDR1 is SGHDN and CDR2 FVKESK. The CDR3 covers 14 residues. V was trimmed by 4 bases and J by 7 bases, leaving 14 bases between them. J is TRBJ2-1 and V is TRBV14; D is possibly TRBD2 (5 bases). The specimen was lung tumor tissue, collected at surgery. The source of this sequence is a male donor with early-stage non-small cell lung cancer. The CDR3 here is CASSPHRSGNEQFF. CDR3 in DNA: TGTGCCAGCAGCCCTCATAGGTCGGGGAATGAGCAGTTCTTC.